This TCR beta chain was sequenced in a study of siplizumab effects on memory and regulatory T cells (dated by TCRdb to about 2019). As for the study more broadly: The study looked at the effect of siplizumab, an anti-CD2 antibody, on alloreactive T-cell subsets in allogeneic mixed lymphocyte reactions made from human PBMCs.

The CDR3 spans 15 residues, from the cysteine through the phenylalanine. Only the CDR3 DNA stays, 45 bases, in frame from base 1. CDR1 and CDR2, looked up from the germline V gene (reference sequence), are LNHDA and SQIVND. V is reduced by 5 bases and J by 0 bases, leaving a spacing of 10 bases between them. Libraries were built with the immunoSEQ multiplex PCR assay. Approximately 10^5 TCR templates per sample were assayed on the deep sequencing platform. Genomic DNA extracted from sorted T cells was used for TCRbeta CDR3 sequencing. From the authors' description of their analysis: Clonal analysis of TCRbeta CDR3 data was done in the R programming language. Comparing unstimulated samples against CFSE-low samples taken after the reaction was how alloreactive CD4+ and CD8+ clones were defined. Alloreactive CD4+ clones were assigned to regulatory or non-regulatory origin by matching sequences to sorted unstimulated Treg and non-Treg repertoires. TCRdb provides this immuneACCESS table in a form limited to in-frame rearrangements. Some clones are lacking; in checked studies, under half of them reflect an unresolved V gene, and why the rest are absent is not known. That table gives V, J and clone size, and the DNA gave D and trimming. Counted in this sample were 85,000 to 90,000 clones; about 87% of them appeared once. The top ten hold around 16% of the sample.

What the research found in general, with its limitations: Because sequences below about 10^-5 frequency were poorly captured, only a minor fraction of alloreactive clones could be mapped to unstimulated subsets. No functional confirmation was obtained for the suppressive function of proliferating Tregs from siplizumab cultures. Among mappable alloreactive CD4+ clones, the Treg-derived fraction averaged around 70% with siplizumab versus around 25% in control reactions. Unstimulated naive T cells appeared more diverse than memory T cells, and naive cells seemed to contribute substantially to the alloresponse. About 80-96% of proliferating CD4+ or CD8+ clones could not be given a naive or memory phenotype. Siplizumab significantly reduced the cumulative frequency of alloreactive sequences traceable to unstimulated CD4+ memory T cells.

Sorted unstimulated T cells and proliferating T cells recovered from mixed lymphocyte reactions underwent TCRbeta CDR3 sequencing. Fresh whole blood from nine to ten HLA-typed healthy donors was used as the source from which PBMCs were isolated. With regard to this clone: The clone's antigen remains unknown. Base qualities were left out, and no much larger clone turns up one base away.

Sequenced sample: CD4+ T cells sorted from blood. The receptor comes from a human donor in good health. The sequence is built from TRBV19 and TRBJ1-4; the D gene is perhaps TRBD1, on 5 matching bases. The base sequence is TGTGCCAGTAGTTTCGGACAAGCAACTAATGAAAAACTGTTTTTT. It translates to CASSFGQATNEKLFF. The reference TRBV19 and TRBJ1-4 proteins fill in what lies around the CDR3, so the full variable domain reads DGGITQSPKYLFRKEGQNVTLSCEQNLNHDAMYWYRQDPGQGLRLIYYSQIVNDFQKGDIAEGYSVSREKKESFPLTVTSAQKNPTAFYLCASSFGQATNEKLFFGSGTQLSVL.